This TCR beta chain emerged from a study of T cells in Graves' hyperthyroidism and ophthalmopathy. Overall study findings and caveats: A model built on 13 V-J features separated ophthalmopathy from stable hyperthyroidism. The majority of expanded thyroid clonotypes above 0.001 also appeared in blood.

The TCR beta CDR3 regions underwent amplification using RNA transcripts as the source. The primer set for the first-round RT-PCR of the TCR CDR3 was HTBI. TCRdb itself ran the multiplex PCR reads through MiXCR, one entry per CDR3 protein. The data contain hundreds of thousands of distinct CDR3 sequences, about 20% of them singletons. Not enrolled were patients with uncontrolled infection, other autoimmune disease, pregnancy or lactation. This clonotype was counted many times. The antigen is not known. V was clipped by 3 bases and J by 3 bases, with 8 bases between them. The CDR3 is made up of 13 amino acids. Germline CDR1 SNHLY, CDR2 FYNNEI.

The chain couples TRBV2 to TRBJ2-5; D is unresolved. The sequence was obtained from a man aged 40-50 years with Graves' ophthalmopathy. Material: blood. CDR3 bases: TGTGCCAGCAGTGATTACTCTGAAGAGACCCAGTACTTC. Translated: CASSDYSEETQYF.